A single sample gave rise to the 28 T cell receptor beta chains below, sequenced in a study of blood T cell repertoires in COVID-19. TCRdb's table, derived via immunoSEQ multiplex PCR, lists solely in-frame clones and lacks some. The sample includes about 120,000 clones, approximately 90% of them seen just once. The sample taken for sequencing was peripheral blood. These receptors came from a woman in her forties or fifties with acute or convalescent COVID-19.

CDR3 sequence reads: CASSPLPGLVLNTGELFF. CDR3 nucleotides: TGTGCCAGCTCACCTTTACCAGGACTAGTTTTAAACACCGGGGAGCTGTTTTTT. The chain joins TRBV18 to TRBJ2-2; 7 positions agree with TRBD2. This CDR3 has 18 residues. Germline loops: CDR1 KGHSH, CDR2 LQKENI. J gave up 2 bases and V 3 bases, and 12 bases lay outside the gene matches.

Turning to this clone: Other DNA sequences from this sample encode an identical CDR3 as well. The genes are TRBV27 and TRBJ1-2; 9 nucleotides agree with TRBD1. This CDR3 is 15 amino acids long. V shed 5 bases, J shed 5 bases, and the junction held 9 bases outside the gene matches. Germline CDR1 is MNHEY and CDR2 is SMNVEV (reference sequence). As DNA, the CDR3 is TGTGCCAGCAGTCCCCGGGACAGGGCTCTATATGGCTACACCTTC. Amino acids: CASSPRDRALYGYTF.

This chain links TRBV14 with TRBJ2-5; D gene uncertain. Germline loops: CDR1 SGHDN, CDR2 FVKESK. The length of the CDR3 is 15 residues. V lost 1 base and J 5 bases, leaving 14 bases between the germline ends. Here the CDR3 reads CASSQVTASWETQYF. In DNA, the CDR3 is TGTGCCAGCAGCCAAGTCACAGCTTCCTGGGAGACCCAGTACTTC.

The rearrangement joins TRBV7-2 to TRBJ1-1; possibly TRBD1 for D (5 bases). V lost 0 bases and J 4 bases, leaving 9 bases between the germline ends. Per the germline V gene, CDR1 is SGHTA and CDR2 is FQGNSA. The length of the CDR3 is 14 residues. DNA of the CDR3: TGTGCCAGCAGCTTAGCGTGGGGCAGCACTGAAGCTTTCTTT. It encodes CASSLAWGSTEAFF.

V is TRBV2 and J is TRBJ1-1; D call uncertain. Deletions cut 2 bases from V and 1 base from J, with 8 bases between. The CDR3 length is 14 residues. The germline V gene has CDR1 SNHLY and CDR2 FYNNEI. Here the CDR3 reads CASSEIWRNTEAFF. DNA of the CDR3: TGTGCCAGCAGTGAAATCTGGAGGAACACTGAAGCTTTCTTT. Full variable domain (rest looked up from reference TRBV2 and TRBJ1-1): EPEVTQTPSHQVTQMGQEVILRCVPISNHLYFYWYRQILGQKVEFLVSFYNNEISEKSEIFDDQFSVERPDGSNFTLKIRSTKLEDSAMYFCASSEIWRNTEAFFGQGTRLTVV.

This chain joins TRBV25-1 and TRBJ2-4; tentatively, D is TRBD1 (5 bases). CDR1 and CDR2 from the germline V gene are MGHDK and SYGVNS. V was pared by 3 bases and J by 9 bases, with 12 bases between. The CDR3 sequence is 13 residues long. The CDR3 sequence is CASSDGARSIQYF. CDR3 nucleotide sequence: TGTGCCAGCAGTGATGGGGCCCGTTCCATTCAGTACTTC.

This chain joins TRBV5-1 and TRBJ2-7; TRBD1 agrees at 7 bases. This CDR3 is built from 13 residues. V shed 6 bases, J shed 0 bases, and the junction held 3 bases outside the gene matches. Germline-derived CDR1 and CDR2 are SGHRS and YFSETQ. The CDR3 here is CASTGDSSYEQYF. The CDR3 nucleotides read TGCGCCAGCACCGGGGACAGCTCCTACGAGCAGTACTTC.

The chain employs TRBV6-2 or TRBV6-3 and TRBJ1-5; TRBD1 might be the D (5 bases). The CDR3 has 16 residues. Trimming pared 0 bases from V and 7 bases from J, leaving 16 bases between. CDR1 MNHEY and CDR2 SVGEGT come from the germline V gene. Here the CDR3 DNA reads TGTGCCAGCAGTTACTCGACGGGGGGTGCTTCCCAGCCCCAGCATTTT. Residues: CASSYSTGGASQPQHF.

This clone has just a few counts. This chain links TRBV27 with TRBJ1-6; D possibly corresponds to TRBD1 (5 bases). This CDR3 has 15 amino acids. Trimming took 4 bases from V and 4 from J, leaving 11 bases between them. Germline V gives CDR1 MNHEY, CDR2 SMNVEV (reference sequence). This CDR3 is CASSSAGLYNSPLHF. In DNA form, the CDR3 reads TGTGCCAGCAGTTCCGCGGGGCTATATAATTCACCCCTCCACTTT.

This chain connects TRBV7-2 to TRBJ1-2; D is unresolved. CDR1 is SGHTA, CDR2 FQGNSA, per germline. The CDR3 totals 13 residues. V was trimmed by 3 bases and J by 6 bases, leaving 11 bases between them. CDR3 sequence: CASSLEAFNGYTF. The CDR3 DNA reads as TGTGCCAGCAGCTTGGAGGCTTTTAATGGCTACACCTTC.

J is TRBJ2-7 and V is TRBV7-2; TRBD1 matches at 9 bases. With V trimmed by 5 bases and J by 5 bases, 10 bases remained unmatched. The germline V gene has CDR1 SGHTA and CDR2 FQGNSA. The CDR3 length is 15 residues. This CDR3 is CASSPWTGADHEQYF. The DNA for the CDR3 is TGTGCCAGCAGCCCTTGGACAGGGGCGGACCACGAGCAGTACTTC. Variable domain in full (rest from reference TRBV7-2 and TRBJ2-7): GAGVSQSPSNKVTEKGKDVELRCDPISGHTALYWYRQSLGQGLEFLIYFQGNSAPDKSGLPSDRFSAERTGGSVSTLTIQRTQQEDSAVYLCASSPWTGADHEQYFGPGTRLTVT.

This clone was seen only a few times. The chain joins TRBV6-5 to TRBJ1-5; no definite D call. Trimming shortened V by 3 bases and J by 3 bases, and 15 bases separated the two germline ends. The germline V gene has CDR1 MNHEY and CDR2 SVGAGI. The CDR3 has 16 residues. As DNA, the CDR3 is TGTGCCAGCAGTTATTCTCGTCGGGGTACCAATCAGCCCCAGCATTTT. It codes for CASSYSRRGTNQPQHF.

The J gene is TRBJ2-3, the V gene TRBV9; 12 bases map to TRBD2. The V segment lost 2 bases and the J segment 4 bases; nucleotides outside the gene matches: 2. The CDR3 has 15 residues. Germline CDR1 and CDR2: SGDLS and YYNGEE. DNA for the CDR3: TGTGCCAGCAGCGTGACTAGCGGGAGTGCAGATACGCAGTATTTT. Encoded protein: CASSVTSGSADTQYF. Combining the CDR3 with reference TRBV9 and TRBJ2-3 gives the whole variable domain DSGVTQTPKHLITATGQRVTLRCSPRSGDLSVYWYQQSLDQGLQFLIQYYNGEERAKGNILERFSAQQFPDLHSELNLSSLELGDSALYFCASSVTSGSADTQYFGPGTRLTVL.

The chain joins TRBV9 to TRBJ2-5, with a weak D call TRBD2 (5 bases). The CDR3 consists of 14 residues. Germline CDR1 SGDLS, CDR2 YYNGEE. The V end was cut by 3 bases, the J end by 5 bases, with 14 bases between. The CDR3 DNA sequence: TGTGCCAGCAGCGCGCGGACTGGACGGGAGACCCAGTACTTC. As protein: CASSARTGRETQYF.

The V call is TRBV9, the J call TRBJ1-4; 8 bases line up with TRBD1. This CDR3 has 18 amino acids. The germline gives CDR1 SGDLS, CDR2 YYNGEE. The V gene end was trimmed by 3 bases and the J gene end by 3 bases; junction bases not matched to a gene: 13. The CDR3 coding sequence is TGTGCCAGCAGCGCATCGCAGGGGGCAATTGGGTCTAATGAAAAACTGTTTTTT. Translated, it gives CASSASQGAIGSNEKLFF.

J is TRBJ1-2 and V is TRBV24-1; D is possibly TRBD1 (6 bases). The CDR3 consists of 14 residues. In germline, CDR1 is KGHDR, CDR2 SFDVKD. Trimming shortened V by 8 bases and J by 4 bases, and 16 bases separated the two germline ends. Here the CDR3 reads CATKHQGKLYGYTF. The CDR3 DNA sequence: TGTGCCACCAAACATCAGGGGAAACTCTATGGCTACACCTTC.

The CDR3 nucleotides read TGCGCCAGCAGCTTAGGACAGGGTATGGATGAGCAGTTCTTC. This codes for CASSLGQGMDEQFF. The V and J genes are TRBV5-1 and TRBJ2-1, with 8 bases that match TRBD1. The germline V gene has CDR1 SGHRS and CDR2 YFSETQ. Unmatched junction bases numbered 6, after V lost 2 bases and J lost 8 bases. This CDR3 has 14 amino acids.

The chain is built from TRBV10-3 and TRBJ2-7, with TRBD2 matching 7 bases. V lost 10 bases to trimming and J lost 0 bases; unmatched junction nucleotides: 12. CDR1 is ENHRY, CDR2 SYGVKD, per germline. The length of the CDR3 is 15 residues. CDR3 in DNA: TGTGCCACCGGGCCTCGAGAGCGGGACTCCTACGAGCAGTACTTC. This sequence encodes CATGPRERDSYEQYF.

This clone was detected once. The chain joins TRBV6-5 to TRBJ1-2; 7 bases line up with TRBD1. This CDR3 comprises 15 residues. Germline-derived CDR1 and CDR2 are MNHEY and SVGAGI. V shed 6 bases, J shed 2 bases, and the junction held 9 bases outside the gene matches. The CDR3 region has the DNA TGTGCCAGCAGCGGACCTGACAGGGCGAACTATGGCTACACCTTC. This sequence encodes CASSGPDRANYGYTF.

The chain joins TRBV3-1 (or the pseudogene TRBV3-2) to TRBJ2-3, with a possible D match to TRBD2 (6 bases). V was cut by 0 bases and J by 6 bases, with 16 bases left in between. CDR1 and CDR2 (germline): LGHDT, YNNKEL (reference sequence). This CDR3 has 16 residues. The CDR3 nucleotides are TGTGCCAGCAGCCAAGATCCCGCGGGGAGCTCCGATACGCAGTATTTT. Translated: CASSQDPAGSSDTQYF.

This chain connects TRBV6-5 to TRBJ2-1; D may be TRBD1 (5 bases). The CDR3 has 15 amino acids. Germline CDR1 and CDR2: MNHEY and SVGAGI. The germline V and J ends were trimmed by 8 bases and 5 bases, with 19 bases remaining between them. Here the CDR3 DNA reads TGTGCCAGCTTATCTGTCCGGACACCCAACAATGAGCAGTTCTTC. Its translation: CASLSVRTPNNEQFF.

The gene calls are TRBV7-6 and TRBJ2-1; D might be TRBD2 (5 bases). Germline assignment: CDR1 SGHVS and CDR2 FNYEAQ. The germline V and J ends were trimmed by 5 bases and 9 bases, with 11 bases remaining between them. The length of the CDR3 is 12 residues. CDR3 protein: CASSLDSTEQFF. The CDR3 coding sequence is TGTGCCAGCAGCCTGGACTCAACTGAGCAGTTCTTC.

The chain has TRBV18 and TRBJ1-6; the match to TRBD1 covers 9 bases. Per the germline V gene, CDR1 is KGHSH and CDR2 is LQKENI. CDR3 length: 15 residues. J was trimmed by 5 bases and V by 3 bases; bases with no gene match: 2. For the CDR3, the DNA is TGTGCCAGCTCACCGCGGACAGGGGATAATTCACCCCTCCACTTT. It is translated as CASSPRTGDNSPLHF. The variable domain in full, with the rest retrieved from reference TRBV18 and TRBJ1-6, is NAGVMQNPRHLVRRRGQEARLRCSPMKGHSHVYWYRQLPEEGLKFMVYLQKENIIDESGMPKERFSAEFPKEGPSILRIQQVVRGDSAAYFCASSPRTGDNSPLHFGNGTRLTVT.

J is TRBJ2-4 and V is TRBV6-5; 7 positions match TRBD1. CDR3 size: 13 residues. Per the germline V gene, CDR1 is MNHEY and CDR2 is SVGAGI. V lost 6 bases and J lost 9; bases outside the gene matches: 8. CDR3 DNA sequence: TGTGCCAGCAGAACGACAGGGCTAAGCATTCAGTACTTC. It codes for CASRTTGLSIQYF.

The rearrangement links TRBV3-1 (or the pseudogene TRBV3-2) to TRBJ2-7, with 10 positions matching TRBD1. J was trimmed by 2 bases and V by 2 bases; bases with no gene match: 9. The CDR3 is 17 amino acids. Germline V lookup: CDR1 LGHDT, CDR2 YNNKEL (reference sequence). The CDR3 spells CASSQRTGGPGPYEQYF. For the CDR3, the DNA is TGTGCCAGCAGCCAAAGGACAGGGGGACCTGGCCCCTACGAGCAGTACTTC.

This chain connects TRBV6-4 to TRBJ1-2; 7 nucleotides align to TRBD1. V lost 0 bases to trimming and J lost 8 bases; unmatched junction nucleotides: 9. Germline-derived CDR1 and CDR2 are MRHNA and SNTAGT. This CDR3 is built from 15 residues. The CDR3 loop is CASSDSGTASGGYTF. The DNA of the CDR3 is TGTGCCAGCAGTGACTCGGGGACAGCTTCGGGGGGCTACACCTTC.

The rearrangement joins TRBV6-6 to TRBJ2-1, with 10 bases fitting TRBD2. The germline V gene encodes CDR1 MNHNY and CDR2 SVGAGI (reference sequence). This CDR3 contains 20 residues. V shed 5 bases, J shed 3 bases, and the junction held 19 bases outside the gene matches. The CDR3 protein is CASSRPRGGTSGVFYNEQFF. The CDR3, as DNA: TGTGCCAGCAGTCGCCCTAGGGGAGGTACTAGCGGGGTTTTCTACAATGAGCAGTTCTTC.

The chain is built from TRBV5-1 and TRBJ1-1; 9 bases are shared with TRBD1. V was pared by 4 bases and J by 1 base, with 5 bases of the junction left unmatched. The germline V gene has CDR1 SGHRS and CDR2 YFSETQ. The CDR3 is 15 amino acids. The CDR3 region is CASSIMGQGNTEAFF. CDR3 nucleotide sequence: TGCGCCAGCAGCATCATGGGACAGGGGAACACTGAAGCTTTCTTT.